The text below deals with one TCR beta chain. What this receptor recognizes is not known. No much larger clone is present one base from it, and per-base qualities are unavailable. This record belongs to a study of T cell responses to AZD1222 COVID-19 vaccine (dated by TCRdb to the early 2020s). Notes on the research overall: TCR sequencing covered 230 to 250 trial participants: 200 to 220 given two doses of AZD1222 and 26 given two doses of MenACWY control vaccine. Trial participants were enrolled into age subgroups of 18-55, 56-69 and 70-plus years, which contained 148, 28 and 57 TCR-sequenced participants, respectively.

The CDR3 regions of human TCRbeta chains were analyzed by immunosequencing. The authors' pipeline ran thus. Repertoire TCRs were checked for matches against a reference library of SARS-CoV-2-specific TCRs that had been generated using the MIRA antigen-specificity platform. Breadth meant the fraction of unique TCRs that were SARS-CoV-2-associated, whereas depth meant the fraction of total T cells that were SARS-CoV-2-associated. Using the MIRA data, each spike-specific TCR was assigned both to the spike region to which the TCR was reactive and to a CD4 or CD8 class. Log10-transformed breadth and depth values were compared by one-way ANOVA with Sidak's multiple comparisons tests. TCRdb's version of the immuneACCESS table is confined to in-frame rearrangements and falls short of the full clone set. An unresolved V gene accounts for under half of the shortfall where checked; the remainder is of unknown origin. The V and J calls and the clone size are those of that table, but D and trimming were determined from the DNA. The sample includes under 170,000 clones, with around nine tenths observed a single time. Jointly, the top ten make up about 3.2% of the sample.

From cysteine to phenylalanine, the CDR3 is 17 amino acids long. Only the CDR3 DNA stays, 51 bases, in frame from base 1. For this chain, trimming is 6 bases at the V end and 3 bases at the J end, and the number of junction bases without a gene match is 15. For CDR1 and CDR2, the germline V gene lists SNHLY and FYNNEI. The research as a whole found: Spike-specific TCR breadth and depth rose significantly after two AZD1222 doses compared with day 0 and with MenACWY recipients. Most participants were white British and females outnumbered males, and the authors suggested that clonal diversity may have been underestimated. Reportedly, almost half of the unique spike-specific TCRs recognized epitopes lying outside the regions that are mutated in the B.1.351 and B.1.1.7 variants. The 56-69-year group was small, and its depth increase did not reach significance, likely because of low power. Only 5 to 7 AZD1222 recipients were SARS-CoV-2 seropositive at baseline, limiting conclusions about previously exposed vaccinees. Vaccine-associated CD4 TCRs spanned the whole spike protein, with dominant responses in regions 160-218 and 743-854. Because no day 14 peak-response samples were available, repertoires were characterized only after the peak T cell response.

The time point tag for this specimen amounts to: about 28 days (+/-7) after the second vaccine dose. AZD1222 recipients with second doses at about 4 weeks or about 12 weeks were pooled, because spike-specific TCR depth and breadth did not differ between schedules. Vaccinee samples came from UK trials COV001 and COV002, including a single-blind randomized controlled phase 2/3 trial of AZD1222 (ChAdOx1 nCoV-19) in healthy adults. For TCRbeta chain sequencing, PBMC samples from trial participants were taken at day 0 and at day 28 after the second dose. The V gene is TRBV2 and the J gene is TRBJ2-3, with 7 bases in between that match TRBD2. The sequencing used peripheral blood, collected 28 days after the second AZD1222 dose. The clonotype originates from an adult who received the AZD1222 COVID-19 vaccine. The DNA sequence reads TGTGCCAGCAGGTCTACTGCGGGAGCGGGTGGGACAGATACGCAGTATTTT. The resulting protein is CASRSTAGAGGTDTQYF.